Presented here are 4 T cell receptor beta chains from one specimen sequenced in a study of PD-1 blockade in classical Hodgkin lymphoma. Each patient's relapse followed autologous stem cell transplantation, and brentuximab vedotin exposure varied. Clones were sequenced by immunoSEQ multiplex PCR, and TCRdb holds only the in-frame ones, with some missing. The table records more than 50,000 clones, 80% to 90% of them present only once. The sample in question was peripheral blood mononuclear cells (PBMCs), obtained at baseline. The receptors derive from a human donor with classical Hodgkin lymphoma.

The chain uses TRBV4-1 and TRBJ2-1; the match to TRBD1 covers 7 bases. Germline V lookup: CDR1 MGHRA, CDR2 YSYEKL. The ends lost 0 bases at V and 10 bases at J; junction bases unmatched: 3. This CDR3 has 13 residues. This CDR3 reads CASSQEPDREQFF. The CDR3 nucleotides read TGCGCCAGCAGCCAAGAACCGGACAGGGAGCAGTTCTTC.

The chain joins TRBV6-1 to TRBJ1-6; no clear D. Germline lookup yields CDR1 MNHNS and CDR2 SASEGT. The CDR3 is 11 amino acids. Between the trimmed V and J ends, which lost 1 base and 12 bases, there was a span of 4 bases. The CDR3 spells CASSEGVPLHF. The CDR3 coding sequence is TGTGCCAGCAGTGAAGGGGTACCCCTCCACTTT.

The sample holds a few counts of this clone. The chain links TRBV2 to TRBJ1-2; 9 nucleotides line up with TRBD1. Per the germline V gene, CDR1 is SNHLY and CDR2 is FYNNEI. This CDR3 spans 14 amino acids. The V and J ends lost 4 bases and 1 base, in that order; junction bases with no gene match: 1. The CDR3 nucleotides are TGTGCCAGCAGTGGACAGGGGGGTAACTATGGCTACACCTTC. It specifies CASSGQGGNYGYTF. The full variable domain, completed using reference TRBV2 and TRBJ1-2, is EPEVTQTPSHQVTQMGQEVILRCVPISNHLYFYWYRQILGQKVEFLVSFYNNEISEKSEIFDDQFSVERPDGSNFTLKIRSTKLEDSAMYFCASSGQGGNYGYTFGSGTRLTVV.

The chain employs TRBV7-9 and TRBJ2-5; unclear D gene. This CDR3 is built from 17 residues. CDR1 and CDR2 (germline): SEHNR, FQNEAQ (reference sequence). V was pared by 5 bases and J by 5 bases, with 24 bases between. The CDR3 reads CASSALGRRVMWETQYF. The CDR3 DNA sequence: TGTGCCAGCAGCGCCCTAGGGCGGAGAGTTATGTGGGAGACCCAGTACTTC.